This TCR beta chain was documented in a study of control samples from healthy donors and cancer patients (TCRdb year 2020). About this clone itself: This clone's antigen is unknown. There are no base qualities to consult, and no much larger clone falls within one base.

V ends up 3 bases short and J 7 bases short, with an unmatched junction base count of 2. Including cysteine and phenylalanine, the CDR3 has 14 amino acids. The retained sequence is limited to the CDR3, 42 bases, with the frame set at the first base. The germline V gene (reference sequence) supplies CDR1 LGHDT and CDR2 YNNKEL. The receptor library was made with the immunoSEQ multiplex PCR assay. Imported from immuneACCESS, the table was reduced by TCRdb to in-frame sequences with V and J called. These copies leave out some clones; in studies compared against another copy, an unresolved V gene accounts for under half, and the cause of the remainder is not known. The table for this sample lists fewer than 100,000 clones; roughly four fifths of them were counted only once. Roughly 2% of the sample comes from the top ten.

This receptor was identified in a man aged 55 to 70 in good health. The chain links TRBV3-1 (or the pseudogene TRBV3-2) with TRBJ2-1, and 11 junctional nucleotides match TRBD2. Source material: blood. The DNA is as follows: TGTGCCAGCAGCCAGAGGACTAGCGGGAATGAGCAGTTCTTC. This gives the protein CASSQRTSGNEQFF.